The 25 T cell receptor beta chains below all came from one sample that was sequenced in a study of blood T cells in healthy people across ages. It was with a sample-barcoded 5' primer and a J-beta primer mix that a second PCR of roughly 7 to 12 cycles was run. MiXCR was run by TCRdb on the 5' RACE reads, yielding one entry per CDR3 protein. Here the sample spans around 940,000 distinct CDR3 sequences, around 54% being singletons. Sequencing input: blood. These receptors all stem from a woman aged 55-69 years in good health.

CDR3: CSAGTNKETQYF. The CDR3 region has the DNA TGCAGTGCCGGGACGAATAAAGAGACCCAGTACTTC. The V gene is TRBV20-1, the J gene TRBJ2-5; D assignment may be TRBD1 or TRBD2 (5 bases each). The CDR3 consists of 12 residues. From germline, CDR1 is DFQATT and CDR2 SNEGSKA (reference sequence). Trimming removed 6 bases from V and 3 bases from J, with 11 bases in between.

The CDR3 spells CASSPHNPGQGYNEQYF. The CDR3 DNA follows: TGTGCCAGCAGTCCACATAACCCGGGACAGGGGTACAATGAGCAGTACTTC. The V gene is TRBV2, the J gene TRBJ2-7; TRBD1 matches 10 bases. Trimming removed 5 bases from V and 7 bases from J; junction bases left unmatched: 17. The CDR3 is 17 residues long. Germline assignment: CDR1 SNHLY and CDR2 FYNNEI.

J is TRBJ2-7 and V is TRBV20-1, with unresolved D. The CDR3 loop spans 15 amino acids. The ends were cut back, 3 bases at V and 0 bases at J, with 15 bases in the middle. In germline, CDR1 is DFQATT, CDR2 SNEGSKA (reference sequence). CDR3 protein: CSASWQDPSSYEQYF. As DNA, the CDR3 is TGCAGTGCTAGCTGGCAGGACCCAAGCTCCTACGAGCAGTACTTC.

The V and J genes are TRBV27 and TRBJ2-5, with a weak D call TRBD1 (5 bases). TRBJ2-7 explains the end of the DNA better; the J call may be wrong. This CDR3 is 13 amino acids long. Per germline, CDR1 MNHEY and CDR2 SMNVEV (reference sequence). CDR3 residues: CASSGLQGSEQYF. For the CDR3, the DNA is TGTGCCAGCAGTGGGTTGCAGGGTAGCGAGCAGTACTTC.

This clonotype showed up just a few times. V usage is TRBV3-1 and J usage is TRBJ2-1; TRBD2 agrees at 8 bases. CDR3 size: 14 residues. The V and J ends lost 0 bases and 10 bases, in that order; junction bases with no gene match: 5. The germline V gene has CDR1 LGHDT and CDR2 YNNKEL (reference sequence). The CDR3, as DNA: TGTGCCAGCAGCCAAGACCCCGCGGGGGGAGAGCAGTTCTTC. Protein: CASSQDPAGGEQFF.

Remarks on this clonotype: The junction shows a germline mismatch at one end, possibly a read error. The V and J genes are TRBV5-4 and TRBJ2-5, with D perhaps matching TRBD1 or TRBD2 (5 bases each). The CDR3 runs to 14 residues. Germline lookup yields CDR1 SGHNT and CDR2 YYREEE (reference sequence). The CDR3 region is CGSSFPGRIETQYF. The CDR3 coding sequence is TGTGGCAGCAGCTTCCCGGGGCGGATAGAGACCCAGTACTTC. Based on the CDR3 plus reference TRBV5-4 and TRBJ2-5, the full variable domain is ETGVTQSPTHLIKTRGQQVTLRCSSQSGHNTVSWYQQALGQGPQFIFQYYREEENGRGNFPPRFSGLQFPNYSSELNVNALELDDSALYLCGSSFPGRIETQYFGPGTRLLVL.

The chain is built from TRBV4-1 and TRBJ1-2; possibly TRBD1 for D (5 bases). The CDR3 runs to 16 residues. V was shortened by 0 bases and J by 3 bases, with 14 bases between the two germline ends. Germline assignment: CDR1 MGHRA and CDR2 YSYEKL. The CDR3 loop reads CASSQDRGGGDYGYTF. Written as DNA, the CDR3 is TGCGCCAGCAGCCAAGATAGGGGAGGTGGAGACTATGGCTACACCTTC.

In this sample, this clonotype turned up a few times. The chain is built from TRBV20-1 and TRBJ1-2; D uncertain. The length of the CDR3 is 15 residues. Trimming removed 1 base from V and 0 bases from J, with 12 bases in between. Germline V gene sequence: CDR1 DFQATT, CDR2 SNEGSKA (reference sequence). The CDR3 region is CSARVGVGANYGYTF. The CDR3 region has the DNA TGCAGTGCTAGAGTTGGGGTCGGAGCTAACTATGGCTACACCTTC.

A remark on this clonotype: Its ends do not fully match the called genes, so a read error is possible. V is TRBV6-2 or TRBV6-3 and J is TRBJ2-7, with unresolved D. In germline, CDR1 is MNHEY, CDR2 SVGEGT. The CDR3 spans 15 residues. This CDR3 reads CASRDRDGASYERYF. CDR3 nucleotides: TGTGCCAGCAGGGATCGAGACGGAGCTTCCTACGAGCGGTACTTC.

The chain carries TRBV11-3 and TRBJ2-7, with 8 positions matching TRBD1. Germline CDR1 SGHNT, CDR2 YENEEA. This CDR3 is built from 16 residues. V lost 5 bases, J lost 7 bases, and 16 bases stayed unmatched. CDR3 loop: CASSRGDRGYFDEQYF. As DNA, the CDR3 is TGTGCCAGCAGCCGAGGCGACAGGGGTTATTTTGATGAGCAGTACTTC.

This clonotype was detected a few times. The chain links TRBV2 to TRBJ2-3, with D unclear. CDR1 and CDR2 from the germline V gene are SNHLY and FYNNEI. This CDR3 has 12 amino acids. The V end was cut by 6 bases, the J end by 6 bases, with 10 bases between. The CDR3 region is CASRSMWDTQYF. The DNA of the CDR3 is TGTGCCAGCAGGTCCATGTGGGATACGCAGTATTTT.

In this sample, this clonotype turned up a few times. The chain recombines TRBV15 with TRBJ2-7; 10 bases fit TRBD2. CDR3 size: 15 residues. Germline CDR1 reads LNHNV; CDR2 reads YYDKDF (reference sequence). The V gene end was trimmed by 4 bases and the J gene end by 2 bases; junction bases not matched to a gene: 5. DNA for the CDR3: TGTGCCACCAGCACTGGGACTAGCGAAACCTACGAGCAGTACTTC. The encoded protein is CATSTGTSETYEQYF. The full variable domain, with the rest looked up from reference TRBV15 and TRBJ2-7, is DAMVIQNPRYQVTQFGKPVTLSCSQTLNHNVMYWYQQKSSQAPKLLFHYYDKDFNNEADTPDNFQSRRPNTSFCFLDIRSPGLGDTAMYLCATSTGTSETYEQYFGPGTRLTVT.

The chain joins TRBV7-9 to TRBJ2-1; 11 positions agree with TRBD2. Looked up from germline, CDR1 is SEHNR and CDR2 is FQNEAQ (reference sequence). The CDR3 is 15 residues long. After removal of 4 bases from V and 6 bases from J, the junction contained 5 bases not matched to a gene. The CDR3 is CASSSLGLAANEQFF. Here the CDR3 DNA reads TGTGCCAGCAGCTCCCTGGGACTAGCGGCCAATGAGCAGTTCTTC.

The chain couples TRBV5-6 to TRBJ2-5; D is possibly TRBD1 (5 bases). The CDR3 is 15 amino acids. From germline, CDR1 is SGHDT and CDR2 YYEEEE. Trimming pared 1 base from V and 1 base from J, leaving 11 bases between. CDR3 in DNA: TGTGCCAGCAGCTTGTTGGTGGGGCCCCAAGAGACCCAGTACTTC. It is translated as CASSLLVGPQETQYF.

The V and J genes are TRBV24-1 and TRBJ1-5; 7 bases match TRBD1. This CDR3 is 13 amino acids long. From germline, CDR1 is KGHDR and CDR2 SFDVKD. V was pared by 10 bases and J by 3 bases, with 5 bases of the junction left unmatched. CDR3 in DNA: TGTGCCACACAGGGGTATTCCAATCAGCCCCAGCATTTT. The encoded protein is CATQGYSNQPQHF.

This clonotype showed up just a few times. This sequence joins TRBV7-6 and TRBJ2-7, with D tentatively TRBD2 (5 bases). Trimming removed 4 bases at V and 1 base at J, with 11 bases between. The CDR3 loop spans 14 amino acids. Germline loops: CDR1 SGHVS, CDR2 FNYEAQ. CDR3 sequence reads: CASSSLEGSYEQYF. CDR3 bases: TGTGCCAGCAGCTCCCTTGAGGGATCCTACGAGCAGTACTTC.

V usage is TRBV11-2 and J usage is TRBJ2-7; D gene uncertain. Per the germline V gene, CDR1 is SGHAT and CDR2 is FQNNGV. This CDR3 region has 15 residues. Deletions cut 5 bases from V and 3 bases from J, with 17 bases between. CDR3 bases: TGTGCCAGCAGCCAGGTTCAGGACGGTAACTACGAGCAGTACTTC. Protein: CASSQVQDGNYEQYF.

This chain uses TRBV7-9 with TRBJ2-2, with D maybe TRBD2 (5 bases). Germline V gene data show CDR1 as SEHNR and CDR2 as FQNEAQ (reference sequence). This CDR3 comprises 15 residues. Trimming stripped 1 base from V and 7 bases from J, with 13 bases between. The CDR3 loop is CASSLVGRGYGELFF. The CDR3 DNA is TGTGCCAGCAGCTTAGTAGGACGGGGATACGGGGAGCTGTTTTTT.

The chain combines TRBV5-1 with TRBJ2-3, with D possibly TRBD1 on 5 matching bases. Germline CDR1 and CDR2: SGHRS and YFSETQ. The germline V and J ends were trimmed by 4 bases and 11 bases, with 17 bases remaining between them. The CDR3 has 13 amino acids. Here the CDR3 reads CASSPRTQRGQYF. The CDR3 nucleotides read TGCGCCAGCAGCCCACGGACACAAAGAGGGCAGTATTTT.

This clonotype was seen more than once but under ten times. The V call is TRBV20-1, the J call TRBJ1-4; a possible D gene is TRBD1 (5 bases). The CDR3 is 15 amino acids. V lost 5 bases, J lost 8 bases, and 21 bases lay in between. The germline gives CDR1 DFQATT, CDR2 SNEGSKA (reference sequence). CDR3 sequence: CSAHPPAQGGEKLFF. The CDR3 coding sequence is TGCAGTGCTCACCCTCCGGCCCAGGGAGGCGAAAAACTGTTTTTT.

The genes are TRBV7-2 and TRBJ2-5, with 7 bases that match TRBD1. This CDR3 has 16 amino acids. After removal of 5 bases from V and 0 bases from J, the junction contained 9 bases not matched to a gene. Germline V gene sequence: CDR1 SGHTA, CDR2 FQGNSA. CDR3 residues: CASSPRQGVYQETQYF. The DNA of the CDR3 is TGTGCCAGCAGCCCCCGGCAGGGGGTGTACCAAGAGACCCAGTACTTC.

This chain links TRBV3-1 with TRBJ2-3; D assignment may be TRBD1 or TRBD2 (6 bases each). The CDR3 spans 18 residues. Between the trimmed V and J ends, which lost 1 base and 4 bases, there was a span of 21 bases. The germline V gene encodes CDR1 LGHDT and CDR2 YNNKEL (reference sequence). The CDR3 is CASSQGPRGRESADTQYF. For the CDR3, the DNA is TGTGCCAGCAGCCAAGGGCCCAGGGGACGGGAGAGTGCAGATACGCAGTATTTT.

This clonotype was recorded a few times. The chain joins TRBV21-1 to TRBJ2-1; the table's D gene call, TRBD1, was not cross checked with the DNA. TRBV21-1 is given as a pseudogene. This CDR3 has 15 amino acids. DNA for the CDR3: TGTGCCAGCAGCTCGGGACAGGATCTTTACAATGAGCAGTTCTTC. This encodes CASSSGQDLYNEQFF.

The rearrangement joins TRBV7-2 to TRBJ2-5; D possibly corresponds to TRBD1 (6 bases). Trimming removed 10 bases at V and 5 bases at J, with 14 bases between. The CDR3 is 12 residues long. Germline V gene data show CDR1 as SGHTA and CDR2 as FQGNSA. The CDR3 region has the DNA TGTGCCACAGGGGTGGGCTGGGAGACCCAGTACTTC. It specifies CATGVGWETQYF.

The chain employs TRBV5-1 and TRBJ2-5, with D tentatively TRBD1 (5 bases). Trimming stripped 3 bases from V and 1 base from J, with 16 bases between. CDR3 length equals 16 residues. The germline CDR1 and CDR2 sequences are SGHRS and YFSETQ. The CDR3 region is CASSSQTANLQETQYF. CDR3 DNA: TGCGCCAGCAGCTCCCAGACAGCTAACCTCCAAGAGACCCAGTACTTC.